One sample yielded the 31 T cell receptor beta chains listed below, sequenced in a study of control samples from healthy donors and cancer patients. Method: immunoSEQ multiplex PCR; TCRdb's copy keeps in-frame clones and lacks some. The sample lists 65,000 to 70,000 clones; approximately 88% were seen once. Sequenced: PBMCs. The receptors come from a woman in her forties or fifties with lung cancer.

V gene TRBV5-4 combines with J gene TRBJ1-1, with no clear D. The CDR3 spans 13 residues. Germline CDR1 and CDR2: SGHNT and YYREEE (reference sequence). V lost 2 bases and J lost 1, with 6 bases in between. CDR3 in amino acids: CASSFAQNTEAFF. The DNA for the CDR3 is TGTGCCAGCAGCTTCGCCCAGAACACTGAAGCTTTCTTT.

This chain's CDR3 is CASTVGRDHGELFF. CDR3 in DNA: TGTGCCAGCACAGTTGGGAGGGATCACGGGGAGCTGTTTTTT. The gene calls are TRBV27 and TRBJ2-2; TRBD2 matches at 7 bases. CDR3 size: 14 residues. The V and J ends lost 7 bases and 7 bases, in that order; junction bases with no gene match: 9. Germline CDR1 reads MNHEY; CDR2 reads SMNVEV (reference sequence).

The genes are TRBV25-1 and TRBJ1-2; a weak D match, TRBD1 (6 bases). The CDR3 loop spans 16 amino acids. The germline gives CDR1 MGHDK, CDR2 SYGVNS. The V end lost 6 bases, the J end lost 0 bases, and 17 bases lay between the germline ends. CDR3 residues: CASRAPGALANYGYTF. The CDR3 coding sequence is TGTGCCAGCAGAGCCCCAGGGGCCTTAGCTAACTATGGCTACACCTTC.

The V call is TRBV7-2, the J call TRBJ2-7; D not resolved. The CDR3 length is 14 residues. CDR1 SGHTA and CDR2 FQGNSA come from the germline V gene. V gave up 2 bases and J gave up 2 bases, with 10 bases separating them. CDR3 in amino acids: CASSLSLVTYEQYF. For the CDR3, the DNA is TGTGCCAGCAGCTTAAGTTTAGTCACCTACGAGCAGTACTTC.

The table lists this clone with a count of one. The chain links TRBV5-1 to TRBJ2-3; D is ambiguous. V was trimmed by 2 bases and J by 2 bases, leaving 3 bases between them. Germline CDR1 is SGHRS and CDR2 is YFSETQ. The CDR3 has 12 residues. The CDR3 loop is CASSFTTDTQYF. Written as DNA, the CDR3 is TGCGCCAGCAGCTTCACCACAGATACGCAGTATTTT. The whole variable domain, remainder taken from reference TRBV5-1 and TRBJ2-3, is KAGVTQTPRYLIKTRGQQVTLSCSPISGHRSVSWYQQTPGQGLQFLFEYFSETQRNKGNFPGRFSGRQFSNSRSEMNVSTLELGDSALYLCASSFTTDTQYFGPGTRLTVL.

This chain joins TRBV19 and TRBJ1-3; 10 nucleotides agree with TRBD1. CDR1 and CDR2 from the germline V gene are LNHDA and SQIVND (reference sequence). The trim removed 3 bases at V and 3 bases at J, leaving 2 bases unmatched. The CDR3 consists of 15 residues. CDR3: CASSIDRGHGNTIYF. DNA of the CDR3: TGTGCCAGTAGTATCGACAGGGGGCATGGAAACACCATATATTTT.

This chain uses TRBV7-9 with TRBJ1-1; D gene uncertain. V was clipped by 1 base and J by 4 bases, with 13 bases between them. The CDR3 extends over 15 amino acids. The germline V gene encodes CDR1 SEHNR and CDR2 FQNEAQ (reference sequence). CDR3 sequence: CASSLEGGLGTEAFF. CDR3 DNA: TGTGCCAGCAGCTTAGAAGGCGGCCTTGGCACTGAAGCTTTCTTT.

This rearrangement joins TRBV6-1 to TRBJ1-5, with 10 bases aligning to TRBD1. V was pared by 7 bases and J by 7 bases, with 7 bases of the junction left unmatched. This CDR3 is built from 14 residues. Germline loops: CDR1 MNHNS, CDR2 SASEGT. Here the CDR3 reads CASTRTGGGQPQHF. The CDR3 DNA reads TGTGCCAGCACCCGGACAGGGGGTGGGCAGCCCCAGCATTTT.

The chain links TRBV5-1 to TRBJ1-2; D unclear. Germline lookup yields CDR1 SGHRS and CDR2 YFSETQ. V was trimmed by 4 bases and J by 3 bases, leaving 13 bases between them. This CDR3 contains 14 residues. CDR3 in DNA: TGCGCCAGCAGCGCGGCGGATCTAGACTATGGCTACACCTTC. This gives the protein CASSAADLDYGYTF.

This clone was picked up one time. The chain recombines TRBV7-9 with TRBJ2-7; 8 bases map to TRBD1. This CDR3 has 14 amino acids. The V segment lost 0 bases and the J segment 7 bases; nucleotides outside the gene matches: 5. Germline V gene data show CDR1 as SEHNR and CDR2 as FQNEAQ (reference sequence). The CDR3 DNA is TGTGCCAGCAGCTTAGCGGGACAGGTCTGGGAGCAGTACTTC. It is translated as CASSLAGQVWEQYF.

The chain is built from TRBV18 and TRBJ1-1; D might be TRBD1 (5 bases). The CDR3 is made up of 15 amino acids. The germline CDR1 and CDR2 sequences are KGHSH and LQKENI. V was cut by 9 bases and J by 0 bases, with 17 bases left in between. Here the CDR3 DNA reads TGTGCCAGTGTCGGGGGGACGAGAGTGAACACTGAAGCTTTCTTT. This translates into CASVGGTRVNTEAFF.

J is TRBJ1-1 and V is TRBV4-1; D is possibly TRBD1 (5 bases). Trimming took 5 bases from V and 4 from J, leaving 17 bases between them. The CDR3 totals 15 residues. Germline values: CDR1 MGHRA, CDR2 YSYEKL. CDR3 amino acids: CASSDLGVAVTEAFF. The CDR3 nucleotides are TGCGCCAGCAGCGACTTAGGGGTGGCGGTCACTGAAGCTTTCTTT.

The genes are TRBV2 and TRBJ1-3; 8 bases match TRBD1. Germline V lookup: CDR1 SNHLY, CDR2 FYNNEI. V lost 3 bases, J lost 4 bases, and 2 bases stayed unmatched. This CDR3 has 14 residues. The CDR3 DNA reads as TGTGCCAGCAGTGAGGACAGGGTAGGAAACACCATATATTTT. Protein sequence: CASSEDRVGNTIYF.

Comments on this clone: At one end the junction does not follow the germline gene, possibly because of a read error. The genes are TRBV18 and TRBJ2-5; no definite D call. CDR1 KGHSH and CDR2 LQKENI come from the germline V gene. This CDR3 spans 12 amino acids. CDR3 DNA sequence: TGTGCCAGCTCATCACCGGAAGAGACCCAGTACTTC. Encoded protein: CASSSPEETQYF.

The chain couples TRBV4-1 to TRBJ1-6, with D perhaps TRBD1 (5 bases). The CDR3 extends over 14 amino acids. V shed 1 base and J shed 7 bases, with 8 bases lying between them. Germline lookup yields CDR1 MGHRA and CDR2 YSYEKL. The CDR3 nucleotides read TGCGCCAGCAGCCAAGTGGGGGGGAATTCACCCCTCCACTTT. Residues: CASSQVGGNSPLHF.

V and J are TRBV28 and TRBJ1-3; D is unresolved. CDR3 length: 15 amino acids. The V end lost 5 bases, the J end lost 0 bases, and 11 bases lay between the germline ends. Germline CDR1 MDHEN, CDR2 SYDVKM. Here the CDR3 reads CASSPPLVSGNTIYF. CDR3 DNA sequence: TGTGCCAGCAGTCCTCCGTTGGTCTCTGGAAACACCATATATTTT.

This clone was found a few times. The V gene is TRBV5-4, the J gene TRBJ2-3, with D perhaps matching TRBD2 (5 bases). Germline V gives CDR1 SGHNT, CDR2 YYREEE (reference sequence). The CDR3 sequence is 13 residues long. V was shortened by 6 bases and J by 6 bases, with 14 bases between the two germline ends. The CDR3 DNA follows: TGTGCCAGCAAAGACGGAGGATTCGATACGCAGTATTTT. It yields the protein CASKDGGFDTQYF. Together with reference TRBV5-4 and TRBJ2-3, the CDR3 gives the full variable domain: ETGVTQSPTHLIKTRGQQVTLRCSSQSGHNTVSWYQQALGQGPQFIFQYYREEENGRGNFPPRFSGLQFPNYSSELNVNALELDDSALYLCASKDGGFDTQYFGPGTRLTVL.

The chain's CDR3 is CASSFSTGRENTIYF. CDR3 in DNA: TGCGCCAGCAGCTTTTCGACAGGGAGGGAAAACACCATATATTTT. The chain has TRBV5-1 and TRBJ1-3, with 7 bases matching TRBD1. From germline, CDR1 is SGHRS and CDR2 YFSETQ. The CDR3 extends over 15 amino acids. V dropped 2 bases and J dropped 6; count of bases not matched to a gene: 8.

The J gene is TRBJ2-7, the V gene TRBV5-1; the match to TRBD2 covers 8 bases. Trimming took 0 bases from V and 2 from J; bases not matched to a gene: 10. The CDR3 is made up of 17 amino acids. Looked up from germline, CDR1 is SGHRS and CDR2 is YFSETQ. The CDR3 loop reads CASSLAVGGAGTYEQYF. In nucleotides, the CDR3 is TGCGCCAGCAGCTTGGCGGTCGGGGGGGCAGGAACCTACGAGCAGTACTTC.

This clone appeared a single time. J is TRBJ1-1 and V is TRBV11-2, with unresolved D. Germline V gene lookup returns CDR1 SGHAT and CDR2 FQNNGV. Trimming cost V 6 bases and J 5 bases, with 10 bases left between them. The CDR3 is 12 amino acids. The CDR3 nucleotides are TGTGCCAGCAGGGGTGGGTATACTGAAGCTTTCTTT. Translating gives CASRGGYTEAFF.

The chain recombines TRBV20-1 with TRBJ2-5; 8 bases fit TRBD1. The germline CDR1 and CDR2 sequences are DFQATT and SNEGSKA (reference sequence). CDR3 length: 11 amino acids. This chain's CDR3 is CTTDRGATQYF. DNA of the CDR3: TGCACCACCGACAGGGGAGCGACCCAGTACTTC.

The CDR3 sequence: CASDYGGGRNTEAFF. In DNA form, the CDR3 reads TGTGCCAGCGATTACGGGGGGGGCCGGAACACTGAAGCTTTCTTT. The gene calls are TRBV25-1 and TRBJ1-1, with D possibly being TRBD1 (6 bases). The length of the CDR3 is 15 residues. V gave up 8 bases and J gave up 1 base, with 17 bases separating them. CDR1 MGHDK and CDR2 SYGVNS come from the germline V gene.

V and J are TRBV19 and TRBJ1-5; D gene uncertain. The CDR3 totals 13 residues. Germline V gene lookup returns CDR1 LNHDA and CDR2 SQIVND (reference sequence). The V and J ends lost 5 bases and 4 bases respectively, with 9 bases between them. CDR3 region: CASSAAINQPQHF. CDR3 nucleotide sequence: TGTGCCAGTAGTGCGGCTATAAATCAGCCCCAGCATTTT.

The chain carries TRBV29-1 and TRBJ1-5; 8 bases are shared with TRBD1. Per the germline V gene, CDR1 is SQVTM and CDR2 is ANQGSEA. Trimming cost V 0 bases and J 6 bases; bases outside gene matches: 4. The CDR3 consists of 14 residues. The CDR3 is CSVEDGGTGQPQHF. In nucleotides, the CDR3 is TGCAGCGTTGAAGATGGGGGGACAGGTCAGCCCCAGCATTTT. The variable domain in full, completed from reference TRBV29-1 and TRBJ1-5, reads SAVISQKPSRDICQRGTSLTIQCQVDSQVTMMFWYRQQPGQSLTLIATANQGSEATYESGFVIDKFPISRPNLTFSTLTVSNMSPEDSSIYLCSVEDGGTGQPQHFGDGTRLSIL.

The V call is TRBV11-1, the J call TRBJ2-3; a weak D match, TRBD2 (6 bases). V was clipped by 0 bases and J by 1 base, with 8 bases between them. The CDR3 extends over 15 amino acids. Germline loops: CDR1 SGHAT, CDR2 FQDESV (reference sequence). Here the CDR3 DNA reads TGTGCCAGCAGCTTAGCCACGGGGGGCACAGATACGCAGTATTTT. It specifies CASSLATGGTDTQYF.

The J gene is TRBJ2-1, the V gene TRBV5-1; 15 bases are shared with TRBD2. The CDR3 is 16 residues long. CDR1 SGHRS and CDR2 YFSETQ come from the germline V gene. Trimming removed 3 bases from V and 5 bases from J; junction bases left unmatched: 3. The CDR3 spells CASSSWTSGGDNEQFF. CDR3 nucleotides: TGCGCCAGCAGCTCGTGGACTAGCGGGGGGGACAATGAGCAGTTCTTC.

The genes are TRBV4-1 and TRBJ1-1, with D unclear. Germline-derived CDR1 and CDR2 are MGHRA and YSYEKL. The V and J ends lost 0 bases and 0 bases respectively, with 20 bases between them. The CDR3 extends over 19 amino acids. The CDR3 DNA is TGCGCCAGCAGCCAAGATATCGTAAATGAGGTTCCCATGAACACTGAAGCTTTCTTT. This gives the protein CASSQDIVNEVPMNTEAFF.

The chain combines TRBV27 with TRBJ2-5; 7 bases map to TRBD2. This CDR3 comprises 14 residues. Trimming at V came to 4 bases and at J to 3 bases, leaving 5 bases not matched to a gene. Germline V gene lookup returns CDR1 MNHEY and CDR2 SMNVEV (reference sequence). In DNA form, the CDR3 reads TGTGCCAGCAGTTCGTTGGGGGGGGAAGAGACCCAGTACTTC. As protein: CASSSLGGEETQYF.

This sequence joins TRBV6-1 and TRBJ2-5; 8 nucleotides line up with TRBD2. V was pared by 6 bases and J by 5 bases, with 17 bases of the junction left unmatched. Germline CDR1 MNHNS, CDR2 SASEGT. This CDR3 comprises 17 residues. The CDR3 bases are TGTGCCAGCAGGGAAAGGGGTGAGCGGGGGAATGTGGAGACCCAGTACTTC. Its protein is CASRERGERGNVETQYF.

CDR3 sequence: CASSFLLDTQYF. Here the CDR3 DNA reads TGTGCCAGCAGCTTCTTACTAGATACGCAGTATTTT. The genes are TRBV11-2 and TRBJ2-3; no firm D call. The CDR3 length is 12 residues. Germline CDR1 reads SGHAT; CDR2 reads FQNNGV. With 3 bases removed from V and 5 bases from J, the gap between germline ends came to 6 bases.

V is TRBV5-4 and J is TRBJ1-2, with TRBD1 matching 11 bases. J was trimmed by 7 bases and V by 4 bases; bases with no gene match: 6. Germline CDR1 is SGHNT and CDR2 is YYREEE (reference sequence). The CDR3 runs to 14 residues. The CDR3 sequence: CASSMDRGQGGYTF. The CDR3 bases are TGTGCCAGCAGCATGGACAGGGGGCAGGGTGGCTACACCTTC.